This TCR beta chain was sequenced in a study of neoadjuvant anti-PD-1 for oral cavity cancer. Study overall: Patients without progression got a fourth dose around day 43.

Data came from immunoSEQ multiplex PCR; TCRdb stores just in-frame clones and leaves some out. The data show some 15,000 clones, approximately 71% seen once. Germline V lookup: CDR1 MDHEN, CDR2 SYDVKM. The CDR3 is 17 residues long. Trimming removed 9 bases at V and 6 bases at J, with 26 bases between. The gene calls are TRBV28 and TRBJ2-2; perhaps TRBD1 as D (6 bases). This clonotype was sampled from a person aged 35-79 years with oral cavity squamous cell carcinoma. This specimen consisted of PBMCs, obtained before nivolumab (anti-PD-1) treatment. The CDR3 region is CASGGAQGLWIPGELFF. For the CDR3, the DNA is TGTGCCAGTGGGGGAGCACAGGGCTTGTGGATACCCGGGGAGCTGTTTTTT.